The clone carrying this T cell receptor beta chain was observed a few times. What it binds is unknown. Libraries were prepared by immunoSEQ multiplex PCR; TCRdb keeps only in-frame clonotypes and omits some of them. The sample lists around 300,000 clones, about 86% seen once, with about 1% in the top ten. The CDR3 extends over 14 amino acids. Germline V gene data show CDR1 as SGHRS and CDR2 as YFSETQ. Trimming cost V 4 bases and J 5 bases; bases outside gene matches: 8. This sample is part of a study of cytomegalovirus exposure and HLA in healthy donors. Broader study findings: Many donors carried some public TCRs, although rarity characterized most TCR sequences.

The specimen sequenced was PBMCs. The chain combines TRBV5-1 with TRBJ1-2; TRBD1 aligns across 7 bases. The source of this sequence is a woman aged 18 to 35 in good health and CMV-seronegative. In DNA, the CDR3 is TGCGCCAGCAGCCCAGGGGACAGTCCTTATGGCTACACCTTC. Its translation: CASSPGDSPYGYTF.